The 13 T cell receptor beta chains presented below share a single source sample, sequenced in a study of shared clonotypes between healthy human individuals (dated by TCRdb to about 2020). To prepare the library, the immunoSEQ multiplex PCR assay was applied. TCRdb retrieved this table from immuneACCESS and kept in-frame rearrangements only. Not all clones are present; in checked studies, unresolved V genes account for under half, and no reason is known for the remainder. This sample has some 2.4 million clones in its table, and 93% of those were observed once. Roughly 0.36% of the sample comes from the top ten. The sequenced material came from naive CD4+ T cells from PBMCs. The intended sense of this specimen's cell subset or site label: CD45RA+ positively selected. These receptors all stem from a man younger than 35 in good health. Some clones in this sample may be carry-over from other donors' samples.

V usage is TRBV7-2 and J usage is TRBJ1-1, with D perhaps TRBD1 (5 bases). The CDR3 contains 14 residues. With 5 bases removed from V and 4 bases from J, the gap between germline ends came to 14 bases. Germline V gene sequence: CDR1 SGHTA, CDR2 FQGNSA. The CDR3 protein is CASSTSSGGTEAFF. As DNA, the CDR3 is TGTGCCAGCAGCACCTCTAGCGGGGGCACTGAAGCTTTCTTT.

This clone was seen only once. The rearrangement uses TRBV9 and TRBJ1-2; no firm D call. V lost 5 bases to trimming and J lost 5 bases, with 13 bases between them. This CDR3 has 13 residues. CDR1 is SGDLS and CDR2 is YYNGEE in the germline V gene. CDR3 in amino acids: CASSGASGYGYTF. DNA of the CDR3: TGTGCCAGCAGTGGAGCATCGGGGTATGGCTACACCTTC.

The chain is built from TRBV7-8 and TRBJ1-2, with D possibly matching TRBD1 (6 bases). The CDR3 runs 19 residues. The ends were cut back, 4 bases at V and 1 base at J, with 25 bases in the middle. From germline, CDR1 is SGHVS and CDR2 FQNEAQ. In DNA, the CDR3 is TGTGCCAGCAGCTCCCGAGGGTTTCTGAACGGGACATTTAACTATGGCTACACCTTC. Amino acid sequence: CASSSRGFLNGTFNYGYTF.

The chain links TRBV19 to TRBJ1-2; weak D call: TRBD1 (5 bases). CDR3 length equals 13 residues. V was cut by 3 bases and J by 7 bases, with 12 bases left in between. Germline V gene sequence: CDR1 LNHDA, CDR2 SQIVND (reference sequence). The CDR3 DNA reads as TGTGCCAGTAGTATTGGAGGGGCCGGTGGCTACACCTTC. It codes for CASSIGGAGGYTF.

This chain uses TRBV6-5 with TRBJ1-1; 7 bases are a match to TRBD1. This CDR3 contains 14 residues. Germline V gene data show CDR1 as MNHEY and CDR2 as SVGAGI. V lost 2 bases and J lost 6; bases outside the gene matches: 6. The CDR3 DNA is TGTGCCAGCAGTTACGGGGGACAGAGCTCTGAAGCTTTCTTT. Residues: CASSYGGQSSEAFF.

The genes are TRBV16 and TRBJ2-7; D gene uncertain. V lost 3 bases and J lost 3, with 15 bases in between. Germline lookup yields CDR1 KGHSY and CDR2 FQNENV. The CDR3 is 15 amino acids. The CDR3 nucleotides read TGTGCCAGCAGCCAGGCTGGGAATTCTGGCTACGAGCAGTACTTC. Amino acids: CASSQAGNSGYEQYF.

In nucleotides, the CDR3 is TGTGCCAGCAGACGACAGGGGAATAATGAAAAACTGTTTTTT. Its protein product is CASRRQGNNEKLFF. The V and J genes are TRBV6-5 and TRBJ1-4, with 8 bases aligning to TRBD1. CDR3 size: 14 residues. Germline V gene sequence: CDR1 MNHEY, CDR2 SVGAGI. V was pared by 6 bases and J by 4 bases, with 4 bases of the junction left unmatched.

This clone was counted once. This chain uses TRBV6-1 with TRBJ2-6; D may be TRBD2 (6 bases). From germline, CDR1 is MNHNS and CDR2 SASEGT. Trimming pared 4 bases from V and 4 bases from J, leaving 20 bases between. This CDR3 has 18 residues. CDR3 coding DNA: TGTGCCAGCAGTGTTCAACCGGCCCCGGGAGTGGGGGCCAACGTCCTGACTTTC. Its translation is CASSVQPAPGVGANVLTF.

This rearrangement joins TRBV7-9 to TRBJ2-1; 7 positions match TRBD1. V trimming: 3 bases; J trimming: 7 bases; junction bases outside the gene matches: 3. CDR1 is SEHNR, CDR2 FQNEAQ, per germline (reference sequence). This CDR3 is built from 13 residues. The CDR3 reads CASSLTGNNEQFF. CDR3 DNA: TGTGCCAGCAGCTTGACAGGGAATAATGAGCAGTTCTTC.

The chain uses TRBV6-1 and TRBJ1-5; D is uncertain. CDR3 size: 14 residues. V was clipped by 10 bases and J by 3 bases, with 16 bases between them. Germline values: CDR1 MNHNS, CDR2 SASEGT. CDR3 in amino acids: CATILDGLNQPQHF. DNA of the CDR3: TGTGCCACCATACTGGACGGCCTCAATCAGCCCCAGCATTTT.

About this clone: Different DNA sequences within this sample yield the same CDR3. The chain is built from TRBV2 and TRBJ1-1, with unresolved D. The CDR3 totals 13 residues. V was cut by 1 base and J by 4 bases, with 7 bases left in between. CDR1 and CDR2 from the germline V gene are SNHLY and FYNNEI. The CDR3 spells CASSEEASTEAFF. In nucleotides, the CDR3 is TGTGCCAGCAGTGAAGAGGCAAGCACTGAAGCTTTCTTT.

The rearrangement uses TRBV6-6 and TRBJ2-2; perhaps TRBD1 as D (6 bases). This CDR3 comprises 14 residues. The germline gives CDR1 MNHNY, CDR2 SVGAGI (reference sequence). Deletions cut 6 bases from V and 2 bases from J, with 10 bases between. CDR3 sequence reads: CASSRGTNTGELFF. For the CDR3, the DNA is TGTGCCAGCAGCAGGGGCACTAACACCGGGGAGCTGTTTTTT.

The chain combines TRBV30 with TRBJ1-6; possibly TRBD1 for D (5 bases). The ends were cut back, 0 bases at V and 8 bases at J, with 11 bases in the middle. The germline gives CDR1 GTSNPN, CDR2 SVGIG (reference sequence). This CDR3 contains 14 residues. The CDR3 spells CAWSVQGTYSPLHF. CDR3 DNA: TGTGCCTGGAGTGTGCAGGGAACATATTCACCCCTCCACTTT.